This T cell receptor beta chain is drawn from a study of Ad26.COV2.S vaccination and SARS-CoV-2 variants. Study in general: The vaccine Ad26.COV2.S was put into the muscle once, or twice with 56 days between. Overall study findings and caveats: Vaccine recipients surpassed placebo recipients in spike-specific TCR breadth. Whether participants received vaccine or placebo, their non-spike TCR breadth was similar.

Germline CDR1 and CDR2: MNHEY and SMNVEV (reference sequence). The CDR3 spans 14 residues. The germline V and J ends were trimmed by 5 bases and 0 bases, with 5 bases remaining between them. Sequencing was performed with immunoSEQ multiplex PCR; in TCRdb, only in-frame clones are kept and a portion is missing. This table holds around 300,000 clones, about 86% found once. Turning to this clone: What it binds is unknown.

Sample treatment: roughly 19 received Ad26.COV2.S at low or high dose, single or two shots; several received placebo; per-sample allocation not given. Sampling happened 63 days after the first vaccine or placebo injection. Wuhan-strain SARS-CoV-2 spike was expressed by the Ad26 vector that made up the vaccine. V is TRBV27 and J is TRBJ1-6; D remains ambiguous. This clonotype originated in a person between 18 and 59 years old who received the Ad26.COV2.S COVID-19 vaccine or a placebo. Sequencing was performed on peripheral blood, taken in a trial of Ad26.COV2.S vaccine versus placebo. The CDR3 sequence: CASSPSSYNSPLHF. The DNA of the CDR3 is TGTGCCAGCAGTCCGAGCTCCTATAATTCACCCCTCCACTTT.